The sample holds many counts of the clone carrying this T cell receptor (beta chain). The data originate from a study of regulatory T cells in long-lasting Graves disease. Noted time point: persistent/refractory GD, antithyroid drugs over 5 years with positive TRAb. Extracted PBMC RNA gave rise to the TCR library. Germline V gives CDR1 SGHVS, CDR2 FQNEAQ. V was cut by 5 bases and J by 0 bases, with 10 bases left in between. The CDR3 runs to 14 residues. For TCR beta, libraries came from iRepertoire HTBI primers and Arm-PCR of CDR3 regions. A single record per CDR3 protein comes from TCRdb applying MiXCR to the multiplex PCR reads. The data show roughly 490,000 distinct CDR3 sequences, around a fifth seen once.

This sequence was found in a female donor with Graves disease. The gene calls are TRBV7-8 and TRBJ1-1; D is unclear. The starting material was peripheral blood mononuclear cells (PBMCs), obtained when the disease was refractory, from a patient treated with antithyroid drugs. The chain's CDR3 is CASSPLTMNTEAFF. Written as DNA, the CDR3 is TGTGCCAGCAGCCCATTAACCATGAACACTGAAGCTTTCTTT.